The clone carrying this T cell receptor (beta chain) was recorded only once. This entry belongs to a study of blood T cell repertoires in COVID-19. Profiling relied on immunoSEQ multiplex PCR, and the TCRdb table lists in-frame clones only, not all of them. Of some 300,000 clones in the sample, around 89% were seen once. The CDR3 extends over 17 amino acids. V dropped 2 bases and J dropped 5; count of bases not matched to a gene: 9. Germline loops: CDR1 LGHDT, CDR2 YNNKEL (reference sequence). Sequenced sample: peripheral blood. This clonotype was obtained from a woman under 40 who had recovered from COVID-19. The V gene is TRBV3-1 (or the pseudogene TRBV3-2), the J gene TRBJ2-5; 12 nucleotides align to TRBD2. CDR3 protein: CASSQRLTSGGGETQYF. The CDR3 region has the DNA TGTGCCAGCAGCCAACGTTTGACTAGCGGGGGCGGGGAGACCCAGTACTTC.